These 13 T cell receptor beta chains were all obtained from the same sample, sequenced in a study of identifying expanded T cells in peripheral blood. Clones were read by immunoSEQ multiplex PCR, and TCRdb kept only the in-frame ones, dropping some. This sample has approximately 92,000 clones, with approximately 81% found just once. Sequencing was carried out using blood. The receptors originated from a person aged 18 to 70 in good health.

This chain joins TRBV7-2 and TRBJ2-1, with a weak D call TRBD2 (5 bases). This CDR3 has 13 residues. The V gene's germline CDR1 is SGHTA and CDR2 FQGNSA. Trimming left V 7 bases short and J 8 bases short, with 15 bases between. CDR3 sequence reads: CASTLIRGDEQFF. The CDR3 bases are TGTGCCAGCACCCTCATACGGGGAGATGAGCAGTTCTTC.

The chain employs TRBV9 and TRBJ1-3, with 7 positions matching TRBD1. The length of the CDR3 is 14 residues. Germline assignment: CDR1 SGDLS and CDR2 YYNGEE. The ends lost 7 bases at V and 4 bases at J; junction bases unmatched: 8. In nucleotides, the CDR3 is TGTGCCAGCGGGGGATGGACAGGCGGAAACACCATATATTTT. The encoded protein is CASGGWTGGNTIYF.

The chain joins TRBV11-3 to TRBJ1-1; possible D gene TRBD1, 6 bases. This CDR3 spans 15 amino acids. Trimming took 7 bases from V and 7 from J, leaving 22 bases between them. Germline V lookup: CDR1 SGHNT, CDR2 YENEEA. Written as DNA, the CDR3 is TGTGCCAGCAATCAAGGGGGGGGCCCTGGTAATGAAGCTTTCTTT. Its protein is CASNQGGGPGNEAFF. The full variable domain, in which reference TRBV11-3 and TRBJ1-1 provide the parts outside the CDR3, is EAGVVQSPRYKIIEKKQPVAFWCNPISGHNTLYWYLQNLGQGPELLIRYENEEAVDDSQLPKDRFSAERLKGVDSTLKIQPAELGDSAVYLCASNQGGGPGNEAFFGQGTRLTVV.

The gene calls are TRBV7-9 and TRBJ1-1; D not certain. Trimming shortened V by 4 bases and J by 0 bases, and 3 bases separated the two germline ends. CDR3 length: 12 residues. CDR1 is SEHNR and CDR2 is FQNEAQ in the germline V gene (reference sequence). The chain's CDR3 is CASSYMNTEAFF. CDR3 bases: TGTGCCAGCAGCTATATGAACACTGAAGCTTTCTTT.

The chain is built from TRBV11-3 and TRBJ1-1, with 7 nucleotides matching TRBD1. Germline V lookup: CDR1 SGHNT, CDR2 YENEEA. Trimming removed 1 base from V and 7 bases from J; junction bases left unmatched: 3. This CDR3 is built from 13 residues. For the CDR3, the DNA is TGTGCCAGCAGCTTAGCAGGGGGAAGTGAAGCTTTCTTT. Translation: CASSLAGGSEAFF.

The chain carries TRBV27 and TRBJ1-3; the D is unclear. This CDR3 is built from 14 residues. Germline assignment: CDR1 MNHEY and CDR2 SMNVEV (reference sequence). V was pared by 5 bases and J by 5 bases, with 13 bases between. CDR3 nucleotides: TGTGCCAGCAGTCGTTCCGCAAGTCGAAACACCATATATTTT. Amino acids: CASSRSASRNTIYF.

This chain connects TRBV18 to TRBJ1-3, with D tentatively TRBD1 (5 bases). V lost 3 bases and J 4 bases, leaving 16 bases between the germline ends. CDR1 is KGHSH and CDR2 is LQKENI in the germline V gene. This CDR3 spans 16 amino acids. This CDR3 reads CASSPGRDSYGNTIYF. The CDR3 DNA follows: TGTGCCAGCTCACCCGGACGGGACTCCTACGGAAACACCATATATTTT.

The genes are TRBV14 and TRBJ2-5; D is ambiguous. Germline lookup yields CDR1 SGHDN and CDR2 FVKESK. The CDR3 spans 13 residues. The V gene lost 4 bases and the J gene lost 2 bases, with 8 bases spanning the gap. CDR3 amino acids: CASSPGRQETQYF. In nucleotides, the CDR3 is TGTGCCAGCAGCCCTGGACGTCAAGAGACCCAGTACTTC.

The CDR3 spells CASSPNRDRVGEAFF. The CDR3 nucleotides read TGCGCCAGCAGCCCTAACCGCGACAGGGTTGGTGAAGCTTTCTTT. The chain is built from TRBV4-1 and TRBJ1-1; 7 bases are a match to TRBD1. The V gene's germline CDR1 is MGHRA and CDR2 YSYEKL. The CDR3 contains 15 residues. The V segment lost 4 bases and the J segment 7 bases; nucleotides outside the gene matches: 12.

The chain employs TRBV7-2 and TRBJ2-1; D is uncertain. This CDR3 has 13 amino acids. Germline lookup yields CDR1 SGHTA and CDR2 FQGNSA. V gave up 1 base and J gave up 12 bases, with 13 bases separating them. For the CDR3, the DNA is TGTGCCAGCAGCTTAGAGGTCCTCAAAGGGCAGTTCTTC. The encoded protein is CASSLEVLKGQFF. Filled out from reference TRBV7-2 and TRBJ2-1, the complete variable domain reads GAGVSQSPSNKVTEKGKDVELRCDPISGHTALYWYRQSLGQGLEFLIYFQGNSAPDKSGLPSDRFSAERTGGSVSTLTIQRTQQEDSAVYLCASSLEVLKGQFFGPGTRLTVL.

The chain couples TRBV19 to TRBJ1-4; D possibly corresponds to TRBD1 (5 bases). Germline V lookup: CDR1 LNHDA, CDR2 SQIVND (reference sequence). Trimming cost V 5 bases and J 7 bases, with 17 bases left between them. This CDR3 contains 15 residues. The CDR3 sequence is CASSFMIRESEKLFF. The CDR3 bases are TGTGCCAGTAGTTTTATGATCAGGGAATCTGAAAAACTGTTTTTT.

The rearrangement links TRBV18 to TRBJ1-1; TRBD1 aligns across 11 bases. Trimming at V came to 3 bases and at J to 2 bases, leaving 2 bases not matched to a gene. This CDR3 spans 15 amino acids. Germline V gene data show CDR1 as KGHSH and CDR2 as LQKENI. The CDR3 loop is CASSPGQGGNTEAFF. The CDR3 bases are TGTGCCAGCTCACCGGGACAGGGGGGCAACACTGAAGCTTTCTTT. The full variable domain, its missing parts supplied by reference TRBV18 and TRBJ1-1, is NAGVMQNPRHLVRRRGQEARLRCSPMKGHSHVYWYRQLPEEGLKFMVYLQKENIIDESGMPKERFSAEFPKEGPSILRIQQVVRGDSAAYFCASSPGQGGNTEAFFGQGTRLTVV.

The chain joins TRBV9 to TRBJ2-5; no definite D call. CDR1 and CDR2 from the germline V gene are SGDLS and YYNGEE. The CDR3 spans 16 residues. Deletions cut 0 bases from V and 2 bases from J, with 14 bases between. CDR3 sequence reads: CASSVGSPYQQETQYF. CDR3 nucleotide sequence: TGTGCCAGCAGCGTAGGCAGCCCGTACCAGCAAGAGACCCAGTACTTC. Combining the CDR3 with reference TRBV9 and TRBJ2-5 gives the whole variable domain DSGVTQTPKHLITATGQRVTLRCSPRSGDLSVYWYQQSLDQGLQFLIQYYNGEERAKGNILERFSAQQFPDLHSELNLSSLELGDSALYFCASSVGSPYQQETQYFGPGTRLLVL.